This T cell receptor (beta chain) was profiled in a study of T cell responses to AZD1222 COVID-19 vaccine. This clone was detected a few times. Using immunoSEQ multiplex PCR, the repertoire was profiled, and TCRdb retains in-frame clones only, with some absent. Of 85,000 to 130,000 clones detected, over 80% appear once; the ten largest clones hold less than 9.5%. The CDR3 consists of 15 residues. V lost 2 bases, J lost 5 bases, and 5 bases stayed unmatched. Germline CDR1 MNHEY, CDR2 SVGAGI. J is TRBJ1-5 and V is TRBV6-5; TRBD1 matches at 8 bases. This TCR came from an adult in good health. Specimen: peripheral blood, collected on day 0 of AZD1222 vaccination. In DNA, the CDR3 is TGTGCCAGCAGTTACCTCGGACAGGGCGATCAGCCCCAGCATTTT. This translates into CASSYLGQGDQPQHF.